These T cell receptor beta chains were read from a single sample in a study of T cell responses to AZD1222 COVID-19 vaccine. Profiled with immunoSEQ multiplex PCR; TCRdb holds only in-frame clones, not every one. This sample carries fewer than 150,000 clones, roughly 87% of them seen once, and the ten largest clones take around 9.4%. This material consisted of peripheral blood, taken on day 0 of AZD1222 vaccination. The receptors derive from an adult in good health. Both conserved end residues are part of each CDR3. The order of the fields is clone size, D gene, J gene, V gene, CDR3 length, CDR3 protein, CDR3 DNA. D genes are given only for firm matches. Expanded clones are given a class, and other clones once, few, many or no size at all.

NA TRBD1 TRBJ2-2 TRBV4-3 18 CASSQEVDRGSNTGELFF TGCGCCAGCAGCCAAGAGGTAGACAGGGGTAGTAACACCGGGGAGCTGTTTTTT
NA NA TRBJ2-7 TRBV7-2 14 CASSQQQAGGREYF TGTGCCAGCAGCCAACAACAAGCCGGGGGGCGAGAGTACTTC
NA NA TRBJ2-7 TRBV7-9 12 CASSQLDGEQYF TGTGCCAGCAGCCAGCTTGATGGGGAGCAGTACTTC
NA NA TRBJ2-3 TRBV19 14 CASKVQTSTDTQYF TGTGCCAGTAAAGTCCAGACTAGCACAGATACGCAGTATTTT
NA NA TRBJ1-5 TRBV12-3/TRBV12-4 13 CASSLRINQPQHF TGTGCCAGCAGTTTAAGGATCAATCAGCCCCAGCATTTT
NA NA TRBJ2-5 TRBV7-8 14 CASSPSVAGWGQYF TGTGCCAGCAGCCCTAGTGTCGCGGGGTGGGGCCAGTACTTC
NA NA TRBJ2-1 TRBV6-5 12 CASSKGRNEQFF TGTGCCAGCAGTAAGGGGAGGAATGAGCAGTTCTTC
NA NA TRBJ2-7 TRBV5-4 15 CASSLSGSPPWEQYF TGTGCCAGCAGCCTCTCCGGGTCCCCGCCTTGGGAGCAGTACTTC
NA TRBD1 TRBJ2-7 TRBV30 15 CAWGDRGRGSYEQYF TGTGCCTGGGGGGACAGGGGACGGGGGTCCTACGAGCAGTACTTC
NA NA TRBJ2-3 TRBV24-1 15 CATSDPGVPQGTQYF TGTGCCACCAGTGATCCTGGGGTCCCTCAGGGTACGCAGTATTTT
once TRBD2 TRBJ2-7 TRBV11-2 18 CASSLTFGAAGGFYEQYF TGTGCCAGCAGCTTAACTTTCGGCGCAGCGGGAGGCTTTTACGAGCAGTACTTC
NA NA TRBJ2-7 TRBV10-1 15 CASSEGSGPPYEQYF TGCGCCAGCAGTGAAGGGAGCGGGCCACCCTACGAGCAGTACTTC
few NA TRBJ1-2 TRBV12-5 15 CASGLAAAGDYGYTF TGTGCTAGTGGTTTGGCGGCGGCAGGCGATTATGGCTACACCTTC
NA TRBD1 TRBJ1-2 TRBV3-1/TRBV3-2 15 CASSHATGGVSGYTF TGTGCCAGCAGCCACGCGACAGGGGGCGTGAGTGGCTACACCTTC
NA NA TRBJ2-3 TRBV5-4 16 CASSPTPGPRGDTQYF TGTGCCAGCAGCCCGACACCGGGCCCCCGAGGAGATACGCAGTATTTT
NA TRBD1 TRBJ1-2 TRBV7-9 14 CASTWTGTNPGYTF TGTGCCAGCACCTGGACAGGAACTAACCCTGGCTACACCTTC
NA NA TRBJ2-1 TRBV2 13 CASSRDWGNEQFF TGTGCCAGCAGTCGGGACTGGGGCAATGAGCAGTTCTTC
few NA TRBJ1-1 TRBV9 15 CASSGGSGGGTEAFF TGTGCCAGCAGCGGAGGGTCGGGCGGTGGCACTGAAGCTTTCTTT
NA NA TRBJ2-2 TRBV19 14 CASSIYPESGELFF TGTGCCAGTAGTATCTATCCTGAGTCCGGGGAGCTGTTTTTT
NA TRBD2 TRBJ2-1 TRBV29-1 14 CSAGDWTSGNEQFF TGCAGCGCCGGAGACTGGACTAGCGGAAATGAGCAGTTCTTC
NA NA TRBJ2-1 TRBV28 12 CASSIGTFEQFF TGTGCCAGCAGTATCGGGACCTTTGAGCAGTTCTTC
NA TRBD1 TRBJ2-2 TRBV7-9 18 CASSSSKPGQGVSGELFF TGTGCCAGCAGCTCAAGTAAACCGGGACAGGGGGTATCCGGGGAGCTGTTTTTT
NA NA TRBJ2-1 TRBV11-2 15 CASSLKGLGYNEQFF TGTGCCAGCAGCTTAAAGGGACTCGGCTACAATGAGCAGTTCTTC
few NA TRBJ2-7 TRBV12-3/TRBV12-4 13 CASSLASGYEQYF TGTGCCAGCAGTTTAGCCTCGGGATACGAGCAGTACTTC
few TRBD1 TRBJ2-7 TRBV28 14 CATDSGTGGFEQYF TGTGCCACGGACTCCGGGACAGGGGGCTTCGAGCAGTACTTC
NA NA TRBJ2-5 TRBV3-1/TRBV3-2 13 CASSQGLAETQYF TGTGCCAGCAGCCAGGGGCTTGCAGAGACCCAGTACTTC
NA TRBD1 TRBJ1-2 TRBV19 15 CASSARTGDNYGYTF TGTGCCAGTAGTGCGCGGACAGGGGATAACTATGGCTACACCTTC
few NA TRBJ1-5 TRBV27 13 CASSLAGGQPQHF TGTGCCAGCAGTTTGGCGGGGGGTCAGCCCCAGCATTTT
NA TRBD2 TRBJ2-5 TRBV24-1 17 CATSDRGLAGGKETQYF TGTGCCACCAGTGACCGGGGACTAGCGGGGGGGAAAGAGACCCAGTACTTC
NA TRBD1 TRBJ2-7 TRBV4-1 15 CASSQQGASSYEQYF TGCGCCAGCAGCCAACAGGGGGCCAGCTCCTACGAGCAGTACTTC
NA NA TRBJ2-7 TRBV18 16 CASSPPKPGDTYEQYF TGTGCCAGCTCACCACCTAAGCCAGGGGATACCTACGAGCAGTACTTC
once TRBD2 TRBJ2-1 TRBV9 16 CASSVVPSGLNNEQFF TGTGCCAGCAGCGTAGTGCCTAGCGGGTTGAACAATGAGCAGTTCTTC
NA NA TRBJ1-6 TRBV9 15 CASSAQVGTNSPLHF TGTGCCAGCAGCGCCCAAGTCGGTACTAATTCACCCCTCCACTTT
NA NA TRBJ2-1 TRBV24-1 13 CATSDTLRWEQFF TGTGCCACCAGTGATACGTTACGATGGGAGCAGTTCTTC
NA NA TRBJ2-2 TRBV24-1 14 CATSPVFNPGELFF TGTGCCACCAGTCCAGTATTTAATCCCGGGGAGCTGTTTTTT